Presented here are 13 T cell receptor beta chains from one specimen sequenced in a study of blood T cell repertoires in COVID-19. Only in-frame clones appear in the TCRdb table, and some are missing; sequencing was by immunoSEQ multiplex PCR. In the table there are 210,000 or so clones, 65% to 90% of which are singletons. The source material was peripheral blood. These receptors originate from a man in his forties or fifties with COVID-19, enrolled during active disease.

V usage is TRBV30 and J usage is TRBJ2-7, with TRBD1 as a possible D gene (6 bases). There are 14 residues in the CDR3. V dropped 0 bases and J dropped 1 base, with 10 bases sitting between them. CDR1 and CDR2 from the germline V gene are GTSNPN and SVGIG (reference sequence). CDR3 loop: CAWSVDSLSYEQYF. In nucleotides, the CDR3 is TGTGCCTGGAGTGTGGACAGCTTATCCTACGAGCAGTACTTC.

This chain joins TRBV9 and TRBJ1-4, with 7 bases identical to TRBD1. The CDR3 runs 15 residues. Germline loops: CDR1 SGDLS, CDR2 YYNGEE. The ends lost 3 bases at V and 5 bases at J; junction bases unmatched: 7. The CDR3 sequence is CASSALPGGNEKLFF. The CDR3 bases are TGTGCCAGCAGCGCATTGCCAGGGGGGAATGAAAAACTGTTTTTT.

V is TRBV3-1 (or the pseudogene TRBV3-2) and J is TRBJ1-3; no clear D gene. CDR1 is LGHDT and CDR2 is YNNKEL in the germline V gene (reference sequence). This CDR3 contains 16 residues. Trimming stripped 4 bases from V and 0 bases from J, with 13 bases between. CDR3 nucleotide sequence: TGTGCCAGCAGCCCAGGTCCCGGCAGCTCTGGAAACACCATATATTTT. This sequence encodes CASSPGPGSSGNTIYF.

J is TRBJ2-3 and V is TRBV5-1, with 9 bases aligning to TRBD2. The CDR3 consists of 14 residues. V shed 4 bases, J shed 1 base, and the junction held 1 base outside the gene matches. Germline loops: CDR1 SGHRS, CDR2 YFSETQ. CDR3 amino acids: CASSPSGGTDTQYF. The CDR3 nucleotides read TGCGCCAGCAGCCCTAGCGGGGGCACAGATACGCAGTATTTT.

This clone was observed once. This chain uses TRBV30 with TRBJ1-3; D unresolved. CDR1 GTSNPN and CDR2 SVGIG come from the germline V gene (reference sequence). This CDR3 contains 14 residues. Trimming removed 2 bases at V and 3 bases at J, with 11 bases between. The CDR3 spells CAWSQAGYGNTIYF. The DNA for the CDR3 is TGTGCCTGGAGTCAAGCGGGGTATGGAAACACCATATATTTT.

In DNA, the CDR3 is TGTGCCAGCAGCAGAAAAAGGGACAGGGGGCTAGGGGGTCAGCCCCAGCATTTT. Amino acids: CASSRKRDRGLGGQPQHF. The chain is built from TRBV21-1 and TRBJ1-5; the table's D call, TRBD1, was not checked against the DNA. TRBV21-1 is given as a pseudogene. This CDR3 contains 18 residues.

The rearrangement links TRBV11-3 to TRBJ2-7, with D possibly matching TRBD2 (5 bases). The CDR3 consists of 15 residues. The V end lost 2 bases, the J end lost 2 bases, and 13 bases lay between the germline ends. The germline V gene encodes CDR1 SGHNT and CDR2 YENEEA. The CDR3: CASSLRGGEAYEQYF. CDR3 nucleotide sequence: TGTGCCAGCAGCTTACGGGGTGGAGAAGCCTACGAGCAGTACTTC.

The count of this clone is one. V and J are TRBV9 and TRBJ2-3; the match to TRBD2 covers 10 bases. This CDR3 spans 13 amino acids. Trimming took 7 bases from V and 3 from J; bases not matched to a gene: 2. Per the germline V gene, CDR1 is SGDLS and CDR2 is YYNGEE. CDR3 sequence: CASSSGGTDTQYF. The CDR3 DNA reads TGTGCCAGCTCTAGCGGGGGAACAGATACGCAGTATTTT.

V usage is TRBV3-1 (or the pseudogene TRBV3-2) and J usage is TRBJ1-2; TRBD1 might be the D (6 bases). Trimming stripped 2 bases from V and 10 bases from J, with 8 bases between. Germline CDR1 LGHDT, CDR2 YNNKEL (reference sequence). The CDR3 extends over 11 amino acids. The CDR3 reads CASSQQGLYTF. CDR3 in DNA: TGTGCCAGCAGCCAACAGGGGCTCTACACCTTC.

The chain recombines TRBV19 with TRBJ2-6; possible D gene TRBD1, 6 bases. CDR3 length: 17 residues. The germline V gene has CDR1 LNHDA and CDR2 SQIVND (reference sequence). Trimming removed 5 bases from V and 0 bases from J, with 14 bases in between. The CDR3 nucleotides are TGTGCCAGTAGTGCCTCGGACAGTAGCTCTGGGGCCAACGTCCTGACTTTC. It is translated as CASSASDSSSGANVLTF.

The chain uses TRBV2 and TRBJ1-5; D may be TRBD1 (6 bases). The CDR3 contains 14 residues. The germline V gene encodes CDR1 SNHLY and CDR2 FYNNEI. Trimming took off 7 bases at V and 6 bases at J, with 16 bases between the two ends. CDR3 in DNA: TGTGCCAGCATGGCGGGGGCCCTGAGTCAGCCCCAGCATTTT. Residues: CASMAGALSQPQHF.

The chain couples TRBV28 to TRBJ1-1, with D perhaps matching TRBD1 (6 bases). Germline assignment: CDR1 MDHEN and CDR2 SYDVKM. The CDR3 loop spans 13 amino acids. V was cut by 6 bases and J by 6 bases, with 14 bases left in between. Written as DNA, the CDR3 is TGTGCCAGCAGACGAAATGGGGGCCCTGAAGCTTTCTTT. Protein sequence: CASRRNGGPEAFF.

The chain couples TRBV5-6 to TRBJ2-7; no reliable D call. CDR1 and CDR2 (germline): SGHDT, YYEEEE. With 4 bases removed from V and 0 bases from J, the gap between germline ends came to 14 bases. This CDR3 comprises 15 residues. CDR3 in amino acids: CASSPIVESSYEQYF. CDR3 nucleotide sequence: TGTGCCAGCAGCCCCATTGTGGAGTCCTCCTACGAGCAGTACTTC.